One and the same sample provided the 25 T cell receptor beta chains below, sequenced in a study of radiation and T cells in renal cell carcinoma. This table comes from immunoSEQ multiplex PCR, and its TCRdb copy is limited to in-frame clones, with some not included. This sample has roughly 78,000 clones, with 82% found just once. The time point: blood 2 weeks post-SBRT. Treatment in this sample: 15 Gy SBRT to primary tumor, nephrectomy 4 weeks later. The sequences come from blood, collected from a patient whose treatment included radiotherapy and nephrectomy. Receptors were obtained from a man aged 60 to 75 with renal cell carcinoma.

This chain links TRBV5-1 with TRBJ2-3; TRBD2 agrees at 7 bases. The CDR3 is made up of 14 amino acids. Germline V gene sequence: CDR1 SGHRS, CDR2 YFSETQ. Trimming took 2 bases from V and 6 from J; bases not matched to a gene: 6. The CDR3 DNA reads as TGCGCCAGCAGCTTCCTCGACGGGAGGGATACGCAGTATTTT. Its protein is CASSFLDGRDTQYF.

The chain links TRBV19 to TRBJ2-4; 9 positions match TRBD1. The junction had 6 bases not matched to a gene; V was cut back by 5 bases and J by 1 base. Germline-derived CDR1 and CDR2 are LNHDA and SQIVND (reference sequence). The CDR3 covers 16 residues. CDR3: CASSPTGGRAKNIQYF. As DNA, the CDR3 is TGTGCCAGTAGTCCCACAGGGGGCAGGGCCAAAAACATTCAGTACTTC.

The V and J genes are TRBV5-1 and TRBJ2-4; 8 bases map to TRBD1. The ends lost 0 bases at V and 8 bases at J; junction bases unmatched: 7. There are 15 residues in the CDR3. The germline V gene encodes CDR1 SGHRS and CDR2 YFSETQ. Here the CDR3 reads CASSLGQGIPYIQYF. DNA of the CDR3: TGCGCCAGCAGCTTGGGACAGGGGATTCCTTACATTCAGTACTTC.

This chain connects TRBV27 to TRBJ2-6; D uncertain. This CDR3 is built from 15 residues. Germline V gene lookup returns CDR1 MNHEY and CDR2 SMNVEV (reference sequence). V gave up 4 bases and J gave up 0 bases, with 7 bases separating them. The CDR3 sequence is CASSSQSSGANVLTF. For the CDR3, the DNA is TGTGCCAGCAGTTCGCAGAGCTCTGGGGCCAACGTCCTGACTTTC. Looking up the rest from reference TRBV27 and TRBJ2-6 gives the full variable domain: EAQVTQNPRYLITVTGKKLTVTCSQNMNHEYMSWYRQDPGLGLRQIYYSMNVEVTDKGDVPEGYKVSRKEKRNFPLILESPSPNQTSLYFCASSSQSSGANVLTFGAGSRLTVL.

The chain recombines TRBV6-1 with TRBJ2-4; the D gene could be TRBD1 or TRBD2 (5 bases each). The V gene lost 6 bases and the J gene lost 8 bases, with 17 bases spanning the gap. The CDR3 totals 14 residues. CDR1 MNHNS and CDR2 SASEGT come from the germline V gene. The CDR3 here is CASSILRGQDIQYF. The DNA for the CDR3 is TGTGCCAGCAGCATTCTCCGGGGCCAGGACATTCAGTACTTC.

The V call is TRBV5-1, the J call TRBJ2-1; 11 nucleotides match TRBD1. Germline assignment: CDR1 SGHRS and CDR2 YFSETQ. The CDR3 runs to 15 residues. V gave up 4 bases and J gave up 7 bases; unmatched junction bases: 7. CDR3 sequence (DNA): TGCGCCAGCAGCCAGGGACAGGGGGATTTAAATGAGCAGTTCTTC. Translating it yields CASSQGQGDLNEQFF.

V is TRBV28 and J is TRBJ2-7; D remains unclear. V was pared by 3 bases and J by 6 bases, with 3 bases between. The CDR3 has 10 residues. The germline CDR1 and CDR2 sequences are MDHEN and SYDVKM. CDR3: CASSFREQYF. DNA of the CDR3: TGTGCCAGCAGTTTTCGCGAGCAGTACTTC.

The chain has TRBV13 and TRBJ1-4, with D perhaps TRBD1 (6 bases). V was trimmed by 1 base and J by 8 bases, leaving 17 bases between them. The germline CDR1 and CDR2 sequences are PRHDT and FYEKMQ (reference sequence). The CDR3 is made up of 16 amino acids. The CDR3 protein is CASSLARRSGDEKLFF. Here the CDR3 DNA reads TGTGCCAGCAGCTTAGCCAGACGGTCAGGGGACGAAAAACTGTTTTTT.

This clone was seen once. This rearrangement joins TRBV5-1 to TRBJ1-1, with 9 bases matching TRBD1. Germline V gene lookup returns CDR1 SGHRS and CDR2 YFSETQ. The CDR3 runs to 15 residues. Trimming took 3 bases from V and 6 from J; bases not matched to a gene: 9. The CDR3 nucleotides are TGCGCCAGCAGCTCACAACAGGGGGCTGGCGCTGAAGCTTTCTTT. Translation gives CASSSQQGAGAEAFF.

CDR3 DNA: TGCGCCAGCAGCTTCCAGGATACGCAGTATTTT. Protein product: CASSFQDTQYF. The genes are TRBV5-1 and TRBJ2-3; D is uncertain. This CDR3 is built from 11 residues. Per the germline V gene, CDR1 is SGHRS and CDR2 is YFSETQ. The ends were cut back, 2 bases at V and 6 bases at J, with 4 bases in the middle.

The V gene is TRBV6-1, the J gene TRBJ2-1; D possibly corresponds to TRBD2 (6 bases). This CDR3 is built from 15 residues. V was pared by 4 bases and J by 7 bases, with 17 bases between. CDR1 is MNHNS and CDR2 is SASEGT in the germline V gene. The CDR3 loop is CASSGRQSGVNEQFF. The DNA of the CDR3 is TGTGCCAGCAGTGGAAGGCAGTCGGGGGTGAATGAGCAGTTCTTC.

This clone came up once. The chain is built from TRBV5-1 and TRBJ1-2; 7 bases align to TRBD1. The V gene end was trimmed by 4 bases and the J gene end by 6 bases; junction bases not matched to a gene: 6. This CDR3 has 13 residues. Germline CDR1 reads SGHRS; CDR2 reads YFSETQ. The CDR3 DNA sequence: TGCGCCAGCAGCCCGGAAACAGGGGATGGCTACACCTTC. Its translation is CASSPETGDGYTF.

The CDR3 region is CASSFRRTYSNQPQHF. CDR3 in DNA: TGTGCCAGCAGTTTTAGACGGACTTATAGCAATCAGCCCCAGCATTTT. The gene calls are TRBV28 and TRBJ1-5; D remains unclear. This CDR3 has 16 residues. Germline loops: CDR1 MDHEN, CDR2 SYDVKM. Trimming took 3 bases from V and 0 from J, leaving 12 bases between them.

The chain carries TRBV27 and TRBJ2-7; no definite D call. V was trimmed by 2 bases and J by 0 bases, leaving 11 bases between them. Germline lookup yields CDR1 MNHEY and CDR2 SMNVEV (reference sequence). The CDR3 totals 15 residues. The CDR3 coding sequence is TGTGCCAGCAGTTTACGGGCAGTGAGCTCCTACGAGCAGTACTTC. Translated: CASSLRAVSSYEQYF.

The chain combines TRBV7-2 with TRBJ2-3; no clear D gene. Germline CDR1 SGHTA, CDR2 FQGNSA. CDR3 size: 14 residues. Deletions cut 2 bases from V and 6 bases from J, with 12 bases between. CDR3 sequence: CASSLSSNVDTQYF. In nucleotides, the CDR3 is TGTGCCAGCAGCTTATCGTCTAACGTCGATACGCAGTATTTT.

This clone was seen only a few times. The V gene is TRBV28, the J gene TRBJ1-4, with D unclear. Germline-derived CDR1 and CDR2 are MDHEN and SYDVKM. This CDR3 is built from 16 residues. V was shortened by 5 bases and J by 5 bases, with 18 bases between the two germline ends. The CDR3 sequence is CASSLPAGHWNEKLFF. CDR3 DNA sequence: TGTGCCAGCAGTCTTCCCGCAGGTCACTGGAATGAAAAACTGTTTTTT.

V and J are TRBV6-4 and TRBJ2-1; 11 bases align to TRBD1. The CDR3 loop spans 15 amino acids. V dropped 6 bases and J dropped 7; count of bases not matched to a gene: 8. Germline-derived CDR1 and CDR2 are MRHNA and SNTAGT. CDR3 bases: TGTGCCAGCAGCCACACCGGGACAGGGGGAAATGAGCAGTTCTTC. This translates into CASSHTGTGGNEQFF.

This clone was seen more than once but under ten times. The chain couples TRBV7-2 to TRBJ2-4, with unresolved D. V lost 5 bases and J 4 bases, leaving 18 bases between the germline ends. Germline-derived CDR1 and CDR2 are SGHTA and FQGNSA. The CDR3 consists of 16 residues. DNA for the CDR3: TGTGCCAGCAGCCGACCACCTGACATGGTTAAAAACATTCAGTACTTC. Encoded protein: CASSRPPDMVKNIQYF.

Only one count was recorded for this clone. This sequence joins TRBV7-9 and TRBJ2-7; D is possibly TRBD1 (5 bases). Trimming removed 0 bases at V and 8 bases at J, with 11 bases between. The CDR3 totals 13 residues. CDR1 is SEHNR and CDR2 is FQNEAQ in the germline V gene (reference sequence). CDR3 nucleotide sequence: TGTGCCAGCAGCTTAGCCGTAACAGGAAAGCAGTACTTC. This sequence encodes CASSLAVTGKQYF.

J is TRBJ2-5 and V is TRBV29-1; tentatively, D is TRBD1 (5 bases). The CDR3 sequence is 9 residues long. The germline V gene encodes CDR1 SQVTM and CDR2 ANQGSEA. Trimming left V 7 bases short and J 9 bases short, with 9 bases between. DNA for the CDR3: TGCAGCGCCGGCAGGGCCCAGTACTTC. Translation: CSAGRAQYF.

J is TRBJ1-1 and V is TRBV13; the match to TRBD1 covers 9 bases. Germline CDR1 reads PRHDT; CDR2 reads FYEKMQ (reference sequence). CDR3 length: 15 residues. V lost 5 bases, J lost 3 bases, and 7 bases stayed unmatched. DNA of the CDR3: TGTGCCAGCAGCCCATGGACAGGGGTCGACACTGAAGCTTTCTTT. It specifies CASSPWTGVDTEAFF.

The gene calls are TRBV6-5 and TRBJ2-1; the match to TRBD1 covers 10 bases. Germline values: CDR1 MNHEY, CDR2 SVGAGI. The CDR3 has 15 amino acids. V lost 6 bases and J lost 8; bases outside the gene matches: 10. CDR3 nucleotide sequence: TGTGCCAGCAGCACGACGGGACAGGGGAATCATGAGCAGTTCTTC. Its protein is CASSTTGQGNHEQFF.

The chain recombines TRBV7-9 with TRBJ1-5; D not resolved. Germline CDR1 and CDR2: SEHNR and FQNEAQ (reference sequence). This CDR3 contains 14 residues. Trimming cost V 3 bases and J 3 bases, with 9 bases left between them. The CDR3 here is CASSLGPPNQPQHF. The CDR3 DNA sequence: TGTGCCAGCAGCTTGGGTCCACCCAATCAGCCCCAGCATTTT.

The J gene is TRBJ2-3, the V gene TRBV27; D is undetermined. Trimming cost V 6 bases and J 2 bases, with 12 bases left between them. Germline-derived CDR1 and CDR2 are MNHEY and SMNVEV (reference sequence). CDR3 length equals 14 residues. CDR3 bases: TGTGCCAGCAGCCTTGCTCTACCCACAGATACGCAGTATTTT. Translating it yields CASSLALPTDTQYF.

This clone has just one count. The chain joins TRBV5-1 to TRBJ2-7, with D perhaps given as TRBD1 or TRBD2 (6 bases each). The CDR3 length is 15 residues. V lost 0 bases, J lost 2 bases, and 12 bases lay in between. Germline loops: CDR1 SGHRS, CDR2 YFSETQ. The chain's CDR3 is CASSLDTGAPYEQYF. The CDR3 coding sequence is TGCGCCAGCAGCTTGGACACGGGGGCTCCCTACGAGCAGTACTTC.